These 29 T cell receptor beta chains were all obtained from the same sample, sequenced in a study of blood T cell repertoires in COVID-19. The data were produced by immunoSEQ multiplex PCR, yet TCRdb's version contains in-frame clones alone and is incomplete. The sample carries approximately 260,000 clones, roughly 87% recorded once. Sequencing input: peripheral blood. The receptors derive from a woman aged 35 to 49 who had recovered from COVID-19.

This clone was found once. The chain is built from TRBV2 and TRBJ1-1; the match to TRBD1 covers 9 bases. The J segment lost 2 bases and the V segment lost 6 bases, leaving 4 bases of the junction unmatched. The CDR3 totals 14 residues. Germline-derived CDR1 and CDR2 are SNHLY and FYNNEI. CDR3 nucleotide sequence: TGTGCCAGCAGGCGGACAGGGGATAACACTGAAGCTTTCTTT. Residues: CASRRTGDNTEAFF.

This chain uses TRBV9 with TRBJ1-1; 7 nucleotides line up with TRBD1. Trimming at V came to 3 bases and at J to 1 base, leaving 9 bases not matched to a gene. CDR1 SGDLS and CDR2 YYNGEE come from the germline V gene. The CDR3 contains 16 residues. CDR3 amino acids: CASSARQGGANTEAFF. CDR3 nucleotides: TGTGCCAGCAGCGCCCGACAGGGCGGGGCGAACACTGAAGCTTTCTTT.

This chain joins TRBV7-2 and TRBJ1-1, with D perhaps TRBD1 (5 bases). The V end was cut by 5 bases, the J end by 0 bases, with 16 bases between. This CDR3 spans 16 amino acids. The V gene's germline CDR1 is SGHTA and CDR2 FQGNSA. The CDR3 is CASSHGGGWMNTEAFF. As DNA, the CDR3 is TGTGCCAGCAGCCACGGGGGGGGTTGGATGAACACTGAAGCTTTCTTT.

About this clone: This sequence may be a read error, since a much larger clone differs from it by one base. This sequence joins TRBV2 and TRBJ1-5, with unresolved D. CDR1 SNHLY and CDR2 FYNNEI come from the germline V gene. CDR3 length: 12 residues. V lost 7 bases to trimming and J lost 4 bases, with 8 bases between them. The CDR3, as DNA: TGTGCCAGCACCGAGGGAAATCAGCCCCAGCATTTT. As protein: CASTEGNQPQHF.

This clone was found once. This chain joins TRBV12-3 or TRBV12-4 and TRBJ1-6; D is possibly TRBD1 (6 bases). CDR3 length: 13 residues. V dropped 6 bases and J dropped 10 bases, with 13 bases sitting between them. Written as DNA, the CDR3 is TGTGCCAGCAGGGGGACGAGGGGGTCACCCCTCCACTTT. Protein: CASRGTRGSPLHF.

As DNA, the CDR3 is TGTGCCAGCACAGTCTCCTACAATGAGCAGTTCTTC. Amino acid sequence: CASTVSYNEQFF. V and J are TRBV6-5 and TRBJ2-1; no clear D. CDR1 and CDR2 (germline): MNHEY, SVGAGI. Trimming removed 7 bases at V and 0 bases at J, with 4 bases between. The CDR3 covers 12 residues.

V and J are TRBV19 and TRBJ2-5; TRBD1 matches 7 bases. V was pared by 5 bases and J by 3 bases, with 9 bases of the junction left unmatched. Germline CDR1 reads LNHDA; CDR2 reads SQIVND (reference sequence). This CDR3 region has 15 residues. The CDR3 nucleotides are TGTGCCAGTAGTCAGGGGGACAGCGGAAAAGAGACCCAGTACTTC. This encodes CASSQGDSGKETQYF.

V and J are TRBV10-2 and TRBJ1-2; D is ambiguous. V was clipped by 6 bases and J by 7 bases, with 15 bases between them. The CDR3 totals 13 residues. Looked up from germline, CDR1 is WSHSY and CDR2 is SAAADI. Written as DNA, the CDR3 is TGCGCCAGCAGAGAGGCACAGACACTTGGCTACACCTTC. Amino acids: CASREAQTLGYTF.

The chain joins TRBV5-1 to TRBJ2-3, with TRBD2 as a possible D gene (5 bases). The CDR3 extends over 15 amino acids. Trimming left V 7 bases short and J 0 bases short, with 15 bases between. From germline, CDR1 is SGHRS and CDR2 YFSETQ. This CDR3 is CASHDHRGSTDTQYF. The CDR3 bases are TGCGCCAGCCACGATCACCGCGGGAGCACAGATACGCAGTATTTT.

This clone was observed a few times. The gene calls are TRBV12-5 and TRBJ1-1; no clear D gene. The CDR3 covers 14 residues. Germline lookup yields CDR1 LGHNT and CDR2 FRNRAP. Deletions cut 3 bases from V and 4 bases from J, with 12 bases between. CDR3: CASGFGDWVTEAFF. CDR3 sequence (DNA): TGTGCTAGTGGTTTCGGGGATTGGGTCACTGAAGCTTTCTTT.

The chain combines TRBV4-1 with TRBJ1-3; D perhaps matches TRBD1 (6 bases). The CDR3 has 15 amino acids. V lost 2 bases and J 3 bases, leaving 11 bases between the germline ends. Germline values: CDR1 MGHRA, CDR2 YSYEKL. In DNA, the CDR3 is TGCGCCAGCAGCCAATCAAGGACAGATGGAAACACCATATATTTT. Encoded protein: CASSQSRTDGNTIYF.

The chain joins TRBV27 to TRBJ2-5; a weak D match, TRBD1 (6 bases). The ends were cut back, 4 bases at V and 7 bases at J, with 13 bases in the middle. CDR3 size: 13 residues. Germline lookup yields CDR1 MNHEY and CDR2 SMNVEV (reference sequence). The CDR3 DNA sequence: TGTGCCAGCAGTTCCTATATCAGGGGGACCCAGTACTTC. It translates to CASSSYIRGTQYF.

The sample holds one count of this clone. The CDR3 is CASSFGRDRVLYEQYF. CDR3 nucleotide sequence: TGCGCCAGCAGCTTTGGACGGGACAGAGTCCTTTACGAGCAGTACTTC. The genes are TRBV5-1 and TRBJ2-7; 7 bases fit TRBD1. The CDR3 is made up of 16 amino acids. J gave up 4 bases and V 2 bases, and 12 bases lay outside the gene matches. Germline V gene sequence: CDR1 SGHRS, CDR2 YFSETQ.

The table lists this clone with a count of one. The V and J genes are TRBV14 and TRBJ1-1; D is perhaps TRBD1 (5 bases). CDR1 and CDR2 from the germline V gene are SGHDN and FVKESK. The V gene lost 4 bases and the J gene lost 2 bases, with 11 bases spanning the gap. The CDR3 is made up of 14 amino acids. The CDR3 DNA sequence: TGTGCCAGCAGCCTCCAAGGGGCTAACACTGAAGCTTTCTTT. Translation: CASSLQGANTEAFF.

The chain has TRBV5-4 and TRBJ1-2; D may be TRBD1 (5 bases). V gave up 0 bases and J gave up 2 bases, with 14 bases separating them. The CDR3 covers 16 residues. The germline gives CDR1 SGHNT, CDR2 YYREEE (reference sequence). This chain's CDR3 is CASSLAVGTPNYGYTF. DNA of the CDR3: TGTGCCAGCAGCTTGGCCGTGGGGACTCCCAACTATGGCTACACCTTC.

Here the CDR3 reads CATSAGQETQYF. The CDR3 nucleotides read TGTGCCACCTCCGCCGGGCAAGAGACCCAGTACTTC. The genes are TRBV24-1 and TRBJ2-5, with D hard to call. The germline V gene encodes CDR1 KGHDR and CDR2 SFDVKD. V dropped 9 bases and J dropped 2 bases, with 9 bases sitting between them. The CDR3 has 12 residues.

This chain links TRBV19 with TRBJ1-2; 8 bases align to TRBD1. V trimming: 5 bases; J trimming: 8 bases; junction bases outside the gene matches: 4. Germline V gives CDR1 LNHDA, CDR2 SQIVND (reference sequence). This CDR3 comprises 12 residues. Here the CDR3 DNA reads TGTGCCAGTAGTGGACAGGGATACGGCTACACCTTC. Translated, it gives CASSGQGYGYTF. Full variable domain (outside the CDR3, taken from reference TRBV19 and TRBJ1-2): DGGITQSPKYLFRKEGQNVTLSCEQNLNHDAMYWYRQDPGQGLRLIYYSQIVNDFQKGDIAEGYSVSREKKESFPLTVTSAQKNPTAFYLCASSGQGYGYTFGSGTRLTVV.

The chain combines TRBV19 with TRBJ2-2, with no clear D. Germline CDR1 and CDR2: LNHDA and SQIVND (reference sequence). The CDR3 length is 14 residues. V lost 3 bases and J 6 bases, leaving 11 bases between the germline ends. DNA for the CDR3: TGTGCCAGTAGTATTGGCGGTTCCTCCGGGGAGCTGTTTTTT. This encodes CASSIGGSSGELFF.

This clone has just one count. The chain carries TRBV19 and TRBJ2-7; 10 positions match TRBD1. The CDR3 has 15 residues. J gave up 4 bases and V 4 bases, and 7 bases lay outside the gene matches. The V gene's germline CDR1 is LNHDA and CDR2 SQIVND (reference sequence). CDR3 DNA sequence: TGTGCCAGTAGTAGTCCGGGACAGGGGAAATACGAGCAGTACTTC. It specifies CASSSPGQGKYEQYF.

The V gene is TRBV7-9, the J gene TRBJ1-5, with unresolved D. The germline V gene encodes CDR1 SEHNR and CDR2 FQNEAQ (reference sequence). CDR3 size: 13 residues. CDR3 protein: CAITPGSNQPQHF. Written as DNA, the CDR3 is TGTGCTATCACGCCGGGTAGCAATCAGCCCCAGCATTTT.

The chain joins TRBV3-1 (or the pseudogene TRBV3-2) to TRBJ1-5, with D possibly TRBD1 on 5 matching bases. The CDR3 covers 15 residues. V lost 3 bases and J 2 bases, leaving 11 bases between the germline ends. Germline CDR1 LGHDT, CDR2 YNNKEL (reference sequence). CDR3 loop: CASSQQGGGNQPQHF. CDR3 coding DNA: TGTGCCAGCAGCCAGCAGGGAGGTGGCAATCAGCCCCAGCATTTT.

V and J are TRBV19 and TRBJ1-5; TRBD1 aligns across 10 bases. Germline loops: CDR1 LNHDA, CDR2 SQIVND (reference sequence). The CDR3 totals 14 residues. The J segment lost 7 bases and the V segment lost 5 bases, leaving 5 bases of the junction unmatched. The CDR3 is CASSETGGDQPQHF. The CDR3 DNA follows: TGTGCCAGTAGTGAGACAGGGGGCGACCAGCCCCAGCATTTT.

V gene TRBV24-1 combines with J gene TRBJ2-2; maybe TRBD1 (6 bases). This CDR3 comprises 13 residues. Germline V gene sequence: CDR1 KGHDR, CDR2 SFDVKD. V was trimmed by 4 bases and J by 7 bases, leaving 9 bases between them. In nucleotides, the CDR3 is TGTGCCACCAGTGAAAGGGGGTTCGGGGAGCTGTTTTTT. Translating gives CATSERGFGELFF.

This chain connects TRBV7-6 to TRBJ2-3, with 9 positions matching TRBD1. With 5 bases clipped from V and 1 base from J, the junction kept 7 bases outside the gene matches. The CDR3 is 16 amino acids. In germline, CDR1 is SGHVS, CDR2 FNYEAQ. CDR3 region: CASSRTRDRGTDTQYF. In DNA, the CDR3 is TGTGCCAGCAGCCGCACACGGGACAGGGGCACAGATACGCAGTATTTT. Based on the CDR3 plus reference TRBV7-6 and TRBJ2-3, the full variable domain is GAGVSQSPRYKVTKRGQDVALRCDPISGHVSLYWYRQALGQGPEFLTYFNYEAQQDKSGLPNDRFSAERPEGSISTLTIQRTEQRDSAMYRCASSRTRDRGTDTQYFGPGTRLTVL.

The CDR3 nucleotides read TGTGCCAGCAGCGTGCCCTACTCGAGGGTGGGCACTGAAGCTTTCTTT. Protein product: CASSVPYSRVGTEAFF. J is TRBJ1-1 and V is TRBV11-2; D unresolved. Trimming shortened V by 5 bases and J by 4 bases, and 20 bases separated the two germline ends. The length of the CDR3 is 16 residues. CDR1 and CDR2 from the germline V gene are SGHAT and FQNNGV.

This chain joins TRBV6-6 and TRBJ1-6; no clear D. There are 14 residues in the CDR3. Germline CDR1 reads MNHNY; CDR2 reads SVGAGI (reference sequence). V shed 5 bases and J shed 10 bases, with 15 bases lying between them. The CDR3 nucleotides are TGTGCCAGCAGTACTCCTGACGGGGTCTCACCCCTCCACTTT. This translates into CASSTPDGVSPLHF.

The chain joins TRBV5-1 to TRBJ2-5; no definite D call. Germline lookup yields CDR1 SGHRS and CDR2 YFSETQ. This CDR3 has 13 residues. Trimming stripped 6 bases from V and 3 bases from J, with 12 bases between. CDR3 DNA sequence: TGCGCCAGCACTCCCCGCGGAGAAGAGACCCAGTACTTC. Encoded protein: CASTPRGEETQYF.

Written as DNA, the CDR3 is TGTGCCAGCAGCGAGGGACAGGGTAGAGGAGCTTTCTTT. As protein: CASSEGQGRGAFF. The gene calls are TRBV2 and TRBJ1-1, with 9 bases matching TRBD1. This CDR3 has 13 residues. Germline V gives CDR1 SNHLY, CDR2 FYNNEI. V trimming: 6 bases; J trimming: 10 bases; junction bases outside the gene matches: 9.

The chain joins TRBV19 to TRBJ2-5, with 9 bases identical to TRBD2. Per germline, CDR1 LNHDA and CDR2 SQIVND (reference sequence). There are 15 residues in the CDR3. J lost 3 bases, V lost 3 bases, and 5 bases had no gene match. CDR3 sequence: CASSMGAGGKETQYF. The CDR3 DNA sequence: TGTGCCAGTAGTATGGGAGCGGGGGGTAAAGAGACCCAGTACTTC.